Listed here are 4 T cell receptor beta chains from one sample, sequenced in a study of T cell changes during pregnancy in multiple sclerosis (dated by TCRdb to about 2019). The library was made by the immunoSEQ multiplex PCR assay. The table was pulled from immuneACCESS by TCRdb, which kept in-frame rearrangements only. Such tables lose some clones; where checked, under half of the loss comes from unresolved V genes, and the rest has no known cause. This sample is represented by about 56,000 clones; over 90% of them were singletons. The top ten constitute 0.5% of the sample. Sequences were derived from CD4+ T cells from peripheral blood mononuclear cells, sampled in the third trimester of pregnancy. Every receptor here comes from a female donor with multiple sclerosis, enrolled in a pregnancy study.

This chain joins TRBV7-9 and TRBJ2-2, with D possibly TRBD1 on 6 matching bases. Germline V gives CDR1 SEHNR, CDR2 FQNEAQ (reference sequence). This CDR3 region has 15 residues. Trimming shortened V by 5 bases and J by 0 bases, and 10 bases separated the two germline ends. The CDR3 sequence: CASSRTEANTGELFF. The DNA of the CDR3 is TGTGCCAGCAGCCGGACAGAAGCGAACACCGGGGAGCTGTTTTTT. Full variable domain (remainder filled in from reference TRBV7-9 and TRBJ2-2): DTGVSQNPRHKITKRGQNVTFRCDPISEHNRLYWYRQTLGQGPEFLTYFQNEAQLEKSRLLSDRFSAERPKGSFSTLEIQRTEQGDSAMYLCASSRTEANTGELFFGEGSRLTVL.

CDR3 DNA: TGTGCCAGCAGCTTCGGGGGGGGCTCTGGAAACACCATATATTTT. As protein: CASSFGGGSGNTIYF. This chain connects TRBV7-6 to TRBJ1-3, with D perhaps matching TRBD1 (5 bases). Germline loops: CDR1 SGHVS, CDR2 FNYEAQ. The CDR3 has 15 residues. V lost 3 bases, J lost 0 bases, and 9 bases lay in between.

V and J are TRBV19 and TRBJ1-4; 10 bases are shared with TRBD1. The J segment lost 0 bases and the V segment lost 7 bases, leaving 11 bases of the junction unmatched. The germline V gene encodes CDR1 LNHDA and CDR2 SQIVND (reference sequence). The CDR3 is 18 amino acids. This CDR3 is CASIARTGGIPTNEKLFF. The CDR3 DNA follows: TGTGCCAGTATCGCCCGGACAGGGGGGATTCCAACTAATGAAAAACTGTTTTTT.

The V and J genes are TRBV5-6 and TRBJ1-5; possibly TRBD1 for D (6 bases). The V gene's germline CDR1 is SGHDT and CDR2 YYEEEE. V was pared by 0 bases and J by 6 bases, with 13 bases between. This CDR3 spans 15 amino acids. The CDR3 reads CASSLGPGESQPQHF. For the CDR3, the DNA is TGTGCCAGCAGCTTGGGGCCAGGGGAATCTCAGCCCCAGCATTTT.